This TCR beta chain is from a study of T-cell reconstitution after alpha-beta-depleted transplantation in children. Study observations and caveats: There were reportedly several hundred expanded graft clones from which alpha-beta T cells came about two months after transplant.

Note on this clonotype: Its antigen is not identified.

The TCRbeta library incorporated unique molecular identifiers. In TCRdb, the PCR reads were re-called with MiXCR into one record per CDR3 protein. The data contain around 60,000 distinct CDR3 sequences, roughly 46% of them singletons. CDR3 size: 15 residues. The specimen comprised PBMCs, mostly from graft donor cells, sampled 360 days after TCRalphabeta/CD19-depleted stem cell transplant. The V and J genes are TRBV21-1 and TRBJ2-1; no DNA check was done on the table's D call, TRBD2. TRBV21-1 is a pseudogene. The sequence was obtained from a male patient between 5 and 17 years old who had a stem cell transplant for acute lymphoblastic leukemia, so the T cells may come from the graft donor. The CDR3 sequence: CASSKLELGYNEQFF. The CDR3 DNA is TGTGCCAGCAGCAAATTAGAGCTAGGCTACAATGAGCAGTTCTTC.